The sequence of this TCR beta chain was determined in a study of T cells after yellow fever vaccination. Study-wide results and limits: The secondary T-cell response peaked on day 5, not day 15, but was weaker.

One entry per CDR3 protein, called by TCRdb with MiXCR from the 5' RACE reads. Altogether 300,000 to 350,000 distinct CDR3 sequences are present, around 8.1% being singletons, with the ten largest covering approximately 15%. The germline V and J ends were trimmed by 5 bases and 10 bases, with 18 bases remaining between them. Germline loops: CDR1 SGHTA, CDR2 FQGNSA. The CDR3 extends over 15 amino acids. To note about this clonotype: Its antigen remains unknown.

The gene calls are TRBV7-2 and TRBJ1-6; D ambiguous. This TCR was sampled from a man aged 18 to 29 who received the YFV17D yellow fever vaccine. The sample in question was PBMCs, obtained around 45 days after the first yellow fever vaccination. Here the CDR3 reads CASSPSGGAESPLHF. The CDR3 DNA reads TGTGCCAGCAGCCCCTCAGGAGGAGCGGAATCACCCCTCCACTTT. Looking up the rest from reference TRBV7-2 and TRBJ1-6 gives the full variable domain: GAGVSQSPSNKVTEKGKDVELRCDPISGHTALYWYRQSLGQGLEFLIYFQGNSAPDKSGLPSDRFSAERTGGSVSTLTIQRTQQEDSAVYLCASSPSGGAESPLHFGNGTRLTVT.